This T cell receptor (beta chain) was recovered during a study of blood T cell repertoires in COVID-19. Whole-study context: Collection of acute and convalescent COVID-19 samples took place in the United States, Italy and Spain. The analysed material was cDNA or gDNA that came from T cells, B-cell-depleted T cells, or PBMCs.

Source study methods: From reference gene primer amplification, estimates of nucleated cell counts were derived. Sequencing used immunoSEQ multiplex PCR; TCRdb keeps in-frame clones, though not all of them. V, J and clone size were drawn from that table, and D and trimming were deduced from the DNA. In the table there are approximately 180,000 clones, approximately 92% of which are singletons. Germline V gene lookup returns CDR1 LGHNA and CDR2 YNFKEQ. There are 16 residues in the CDR3. Trimming removed 0 bases from V and 2 bases from J, with 12 bases in between. The sequenced material came from peripheral blood. The chain carries TRBV4-2 and TRBJ2-3; a possible D gene is TRBD1 (5 bases). This clonotype originated in a man aged 50 to 59 with acute or convalescent COVID-19. CDR3 residues: CASSQDQGRHTDTQYF. The DNA of the CDR3 is TGTGCCAGCAGCCAAGATCAGGGCAGACACACAGATACGCAGTATTTT.